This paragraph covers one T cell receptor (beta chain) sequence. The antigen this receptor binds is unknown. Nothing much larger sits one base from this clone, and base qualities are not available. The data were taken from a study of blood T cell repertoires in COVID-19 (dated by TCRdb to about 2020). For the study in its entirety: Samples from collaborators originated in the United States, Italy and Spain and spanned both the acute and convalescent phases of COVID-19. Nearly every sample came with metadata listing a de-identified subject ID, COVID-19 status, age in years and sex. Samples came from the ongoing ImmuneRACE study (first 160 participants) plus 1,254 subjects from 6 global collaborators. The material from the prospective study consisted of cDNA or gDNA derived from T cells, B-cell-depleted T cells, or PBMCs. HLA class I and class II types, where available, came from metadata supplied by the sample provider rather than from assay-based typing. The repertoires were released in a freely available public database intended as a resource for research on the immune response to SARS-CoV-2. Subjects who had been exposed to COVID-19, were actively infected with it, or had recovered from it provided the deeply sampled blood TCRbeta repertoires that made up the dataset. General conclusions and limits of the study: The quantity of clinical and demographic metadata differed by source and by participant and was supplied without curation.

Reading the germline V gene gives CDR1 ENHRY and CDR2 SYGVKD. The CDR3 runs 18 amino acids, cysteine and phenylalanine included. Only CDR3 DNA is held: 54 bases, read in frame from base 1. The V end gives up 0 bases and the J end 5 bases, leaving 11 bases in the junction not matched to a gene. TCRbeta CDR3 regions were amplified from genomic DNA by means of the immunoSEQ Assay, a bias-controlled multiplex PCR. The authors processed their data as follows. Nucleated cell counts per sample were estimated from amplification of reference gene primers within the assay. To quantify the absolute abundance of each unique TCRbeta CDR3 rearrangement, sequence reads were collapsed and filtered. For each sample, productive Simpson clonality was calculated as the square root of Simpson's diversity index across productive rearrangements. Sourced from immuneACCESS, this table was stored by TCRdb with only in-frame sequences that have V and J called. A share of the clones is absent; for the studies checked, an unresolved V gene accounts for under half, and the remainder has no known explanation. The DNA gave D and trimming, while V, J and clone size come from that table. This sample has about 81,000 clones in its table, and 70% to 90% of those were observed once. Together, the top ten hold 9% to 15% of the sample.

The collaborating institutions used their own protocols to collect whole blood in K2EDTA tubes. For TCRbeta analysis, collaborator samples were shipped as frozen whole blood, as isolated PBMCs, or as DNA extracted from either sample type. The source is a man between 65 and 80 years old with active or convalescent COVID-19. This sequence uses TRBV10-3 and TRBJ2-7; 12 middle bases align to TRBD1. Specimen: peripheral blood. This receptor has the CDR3 CAISESGGPGQGAHEQYF. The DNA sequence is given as TGTGCCATCAGTGAGTCGGGGGGACCGGGACAGGGGGCACACGAGCAGTACTTC.